This TCR beta chain was captured in a study of blood T cell repertoires in COVID-19. Trimming at V came to 3 bases and at J to 4 bases, leaving 6 bases not matched to a gene. Germline CDR1 and CDR2: MGHRA and YSYEKL. The length of the CDR3 is 15 residues. Data came from immunoSEQ multiplex PCR; TCRdb stores just in-frame clones and leaves some out. The sample holds roughly 380,000 clones, around 87% seen once. The TCR comes from a man aged 25 to 40 who had recovered from COVID-19. V is TRBV4-1 and J is TRBJ1-2; TRBD1 aligns across 9 bases. The material sequenced was PBMCs or T cells enriched from blood (not recorded which). CDR3 coding DNA: TGCGCCAGCAGCCAGCCGGGACAGGGTTTCTATGGCTACACCTTC. It yields the protein CASSQPGQGFYGYTF.